This T cell receptor beta chain was retrieved from a study of low-dose radiotherapy and immunotherapy resistance in tumors. About the study: The fractionation for Cohort 1 was 0.5 Gy per fraction every 2 weeks, totaling 6.5 Gy. Across 26 weeks, 13 Gy in total went to Cohort 2, delivered as 1 Gy per fraction every two weeks.

Time point defined: before trial treatment. The treatment that donors received included nivolumab, ipilimumab, aspirin, low-dose cyclophosphamide and low-dose radiotherapy. Each eligible patient had an advanced solid tumor, and these tumors lacked tumor-infiltrating lymphocytes. This clonotype was seen at least ten times. Priming of first-strand cDNA relied on TRAV- and TRBV-specific primers (covering alpha and beta chains). The authors amplified TCRs for approximately 18 PCR cycles with a constant-region primer and a V-primer adapter. Via MiXCR, TCRdb re-called the reads, giving one row per CDR3 protein. The data contain 55,000 to 80,000 distinct CDR3 sequences, about 30% of them singletons. The TCR originated in a male donor with rectosigmoid adenocarcinoma. This material consisted of PBMCs, taken before treatment.

CDR3 sequence: CASSLVEVGEETQYF. CDR3 DNA sequence: TGTGCCAGCAGCTTAGTTGAAGTGGGGGAGGAGACCCAGTACTTC. The rearrangement joins TRBV7-2 to TRBJ2-5; tentatively, D is TRBD1 or TRBD2 (5 bases each). Germline V gene lookup returns CDR1 SGHTA and CDR2 FQGNSA. This CDR3 spans 15 amino acids. V shed 1 base and J shed 5 bases, with 14 bases lying between them.